Below are 26 T cell receptor beta chains sequenced from a single sample in a study of T-cell memory formation after mild COVID-19. Using its own MiXCR run on the 5' RACE reads, TCRdb lists one record per CDR3 protein. Among a few hundred thousand distinct CDR3 sequences, more than 20% were seen once, and the ten largest hold about 12%. The source material was PBMCs or a T cell subset sorted from them (not recorded which). The receptor set was obtained from an adult woman who had mild COVID-19 (a few samples of this study predate the infection). Cell type and time point are not known.

The chain links TRBV25-1 to TRBJ2-5; TRBD1 aligns across 9 bases. Germline assignment: CDR1 MGHDK and CDR2 SYGVNS. V lost 5 bases, J lost 4 bases, and 8 bases stayed unmatched. This CDR3 contains 15 residues. CDR3 protein: CASSNWDREGETQYF. The CDR3 nucleotides read TGTGCCAGCAGTAACTGGGACAGGGAGGGAGAGACCCAGTACTTC.

This clonotype was picked up a small number of times. This chain connects TRBV19 to TRBJ2-1; tentatively, D is TRBD2 (6 bases). V was shortened by 4 bases and J by 12 bases, with 13 bases between the two germline ends. Germline loops: CDR1 LNHDA, CDR2 SQIVND (reference sequence). CDR3 size: 12 residues. The CDR3 sequence is CASSNLPGGQFF. In DNA form, the CDR3 reads TGTGCCAGTAGTAACCTACCCGGGGGGCAGTTCTTC.

This clonotype was recorded a few times. This sequence joins TRBV6-2 or TRBV6-3 and TRBJ2-5; 9 positions agree with TRBD2. V shed 0 bases and J 5 bases; nucleotides not matched to a gene: 10. There are 17 residues in the CDR3. Germline-derived CDR1 and CDR2 are MNHEY and SVGEGT. The CDR3 region has the DNA TGTGCCAGCAGTTACTCGATCCGCGGGGGGGCTCAGGAGACCCAGTACTTC. It translates to CASSYSIRGGAQETQYF.

This clonotype was counted a few times. V is TRBV12-3 or TRBV12-4 and J is TRBJ1-5; D call uncertain. The CDR3 contains 14 residues. V was shortened by 4 bases and J by 0 bases, with 7 bases between the two germline ends. The CDR3 spells CASSSSYSNQPQHF. The CDR3, as DNA: TGTGCCAGCAGTTCCTCTTATAGCAATCAGCCCCAGCATTTT.

The J gene is TRBJ2-3, the V gene TRBV7-9; D uncertain. V lost 5 bases, J lost 4 bases, and 7 bases lay in between. Germline assignment: CDR1 SEHNR and CDR2 FQNEAQ (reference sequence). This CDR3 spans 12 amino acids. The CDR3 reads CASSAIPDTQYF. In DNA, the CDR3 is TGTGCCAGCAGCGCTATACCAGATACGCAGTATTTT.

The sample holds a few counts of this clonotype. V is TRBV5-1 and J is TRBJ2-5; 8 nucleotides match TRBD1. V lost 4 bases, J lost 4 bases, and 9 bases stayed unmatched. Germline CDR1 and CDR2: SGHRS and YFSETQ. This CDR3 is 15 amino acids long. The CDR3 here is CASSARQGIGETQYF. The DNA of the CDR3 is TGCGCCAGCAGCGCGAGACAGGGGATTGGAGAGACCCAGTACTTC.

This clonotype was seen more than once but under ten times. V and J are TRBV4-1 and TRBJ2-1; 8 bases are shared with TRBD2. The germline V gene has CDR1 MGHRA and CDR2 YSYEKL. The CDR3 has 16 amino acids. The junction had 4 bases not matched to a gene; V was cut back by 3 bases and J by 0 bases. In DNA form, the CDR3 reads TGCGCCAGCAGCCACATCGGGAGGGGCTCCTACAATGAGCAGTTCTTC. Residues: CASSHIGRGSYNEQFF.

This clonotype was seen more than once but under ten times. The chain combines TRBV7-9 with TRBJ1-5; a weak D match, TRBD1 (5 bases). The CDR3 runs 15 residues. Germline V gene sequence: CDR1 SEHNR, CDR2 FQNEAQ (reference sequence). Deletions cut 5 bases from V and 3 bases from J, with 14 bases between. This CDR3 is CASSTGLRDNQPQHF. The CDR3 nucleotides read TGTGCCAGCAGCACGGGACTTCGAGACAATCAGCCCCAGCATTTT.

The chain has TRBV5-1 and TRBJ2-7, with D tentatively TRBD2 (6 bases). Germline CDR1 is SGHRS and CDR2 is YFSETQ. V dropped 1 base and J dropped 4 bases, with 12 bases sitting between them. The CDR3 sequence is 14 residues long. The CDR3 DNA reads TGCGCCAGCAGCTTGCACCATGGGGGGTACGAGCAGTACTTC. Residues: CASSLHHGGYEQYF.

The chain uses TRBV2 and TRBJ1-1, with TRBD1 matching over 8 bases. This CDR3 is built from 13 residues. The ends lost 8 bases at V and 4 bases at J; junction bases unmatched: 6. Germline CDR1 SNHLY, CDR2 FYNNEI. The CDR3 DNA follows: TGTGCCAGCGGAACAGGGGGGGTCACTGAAGCTTTCTTT. Protein product: CASGTGGVTEAFF.

The J gene is TRBJ2-3, the V gene TRBV5-5; TRBD2 might be the D (6 bases). Germline V gene data show CDR1 as SGHKS and CDR2 as YYEKEE (reference sequence). Trimming stripped 3 bases from V and 4 bases from J, with 18 bases between. CDR3 length: 16 residues. In nucleotides, the CDR3 is TGTGCCAGCAGCTCACCCCCGGGACTGGGACCAGATACGCAGTATTTT. It codes for CASSSPPGLGPDTQYF. The full variable domain, its missing parts supplied by reference TRBV5-5 and TRBJ2-3, is DAGVTQSPTHLIKTRGQQVTLRCSPISGHKSVSWYQQVLGQGPQFIFQYYEKEERGRGNFPDRFSARQFPNYSSELNVNALLLGDSALYLCASSSPPGLGPDTQYFGPGTRLTVL.

The chain has TRBV2 and TRBJ2-7; 7 bases are shared with TRBD1. This CDR3 region has 15 residues. The germline V gene has CDR1 SNHLY and CDR2 FYNNEI. V shed 3 bases, J shed 2 bases, and the junction held 7 bases outside the gene matches. CDR3 protein: CASSESGTVAYEQYF. Written as DNA, the CDR3 is TGTGCCAGCAGTGAGTCGGGGACAGTAGCCTACGAGCAGTACTTC.

The rearrangement uses TRBV27 and TRBJ1-2; D not certain. V lost 4 bases to trimming and J lost 8 bases, with 8 bases between them. Germline values: CDR1 MNHEY, CDR2 SMNVEV (reference sequence). This CDR3 contains 11 residues. The CDR3 DNA reads TGTGCCAGCAGTTGGGGTGGGGGCTACACCTTC. It codes for CASSWGGGYTF.

This clonotype came up a few times. The V call is TRBV2, the J call TRBJ1-6; TRBD1 agrees at 9 bases. V shed 6 bases and J 7 bases; nucleotides not matched to a gene: 4. CDR1 is SNHLY, CDR2 FYNNEI, per germline. The length of the CDR3 is 14 residues. The CDR3 loop is CASSWTGENSPLHF. The CDR3 DNA reads as TGTGCCAGCAGCTGGACAGGGGAAAATTCACCCCTCCACTTT.

This clonotype was counted between two and nine times. V is TRBV7-9 and J is TRBJ2-3; D uncertain. The germline CDR1 and CDR2 sequences are SEHNR and FQNEAQ (reference sequence). Trimming cost V 3 bases and J 6 bases, with 13 bases left between them. This CDR3 is built from 14 residues. This CDR3 reads CASSLDGFRDTQYF. The CDR3 coding sequence is TGTGCCAGCAGCTTGGACGGGTTCAGGGATACGCAGTATTTT.

This clonotype was counted a few times. The genes are TRBV7-2 and TRBJ2-3; possible D gene TRBD2, 5 bases. Trimming removed 5 bases at V and 4 bases at J, with 16 bases between. The CDR3 consists of 15 residues. The germline CDR1 and CDR2 sequences are SGHTA and FQGNSA. The chain's CDR3 is CASSRPERVADTQYF. The CDR3 bases are TGTGCCAGCAGCCGCCCAGAGAGGGTGGCAGATACGCAGTATTTT.

The chain combines TRBV6-5 with TRBJ2-3, with D unresolved. Germline CDR1 MNHEY, CDR2 SVGAGI. This CDR3 comprises 13 residues. Trimming took off 6 bases at V and 2 bases at J, with 9 bases between the two ends. As DNA, the CDR3 is TGTGCCAGCAGACTACGGGTCACAGATACGCAGTATTTT. The encoded protein is CASRLRVTDTQYF.

This clonotype was counted many times. CDR3 loop: CASSSDPSYNEQFF. The CDR3 DNA reads TGTGCCAGCAGTTCGGATCCCTCCTACAATGAGCAGTTCTTC. The genes are TRBV6-2 or TRBV6-3 and TRBJ2-1; no firm D call. The CDR3 consists of 14 residues. The V gene's germline CDR1 is MNHEY and CDR2 SVGEGT. Trimming shortened V by 4 bases and J by 0 bases, and 7 bases separated the two germline ends.

This clonotype was seen a few times. At one of its ends the junction is not consistent with the germline gene, which may arise from a read error. CDR3 nucleotide sequence: TGTGCTAGCAGCCTGGGTCGTACCTACAATGAGCAGTTCTTC. Translated, it gives CASSLGRTYNEQFF. The chain couples TRBV7-7 to TRBJ2-1; no firm D call. CDR1 SSHAT and CDR2 FNYEAQ come from the germline V gene (reference sequence). There are 14 residues in the CDR3.

This sequence joins TRBV29-1 and TRBJ2-7; 12 bases fit TRBD1. The junction had 3 bases not matched to a gene; V was cut back by 3 bases and J by 3 bases. CDR3 length equals 14 residues. CDR1 and CDR2 (germline): SQVTM, ANQGSEA. The DNA of the CDR3 is TGCAGCGTTGACGGGACAGGGGGCGACTACGAGCAGTACTTC. This gives the protein CSVDGTGGDYEQYF.

This rearrangement joins TRBV19 to TRBJ1-5; no clear D gene. V was clipped by 6 bases and J by 5 bases, with 8 bases between them. CDR3 length: 12 amino acids. Germline CDR1 reads LNHDA; CDR2 reads SQIVND (reference sequence). The CDR3 DNA is TGTGCCAGTAGGGATGCGGATCAGCCCCAGCATTTT. This gives the protein CASRDADQPQHF.

CDR3 amino acids: CASSFLDGELFF. The CDR3, as DNA: TGTGCCAGCAGTTTTTTAGACGGGGAGCTGTTTTTT. The chain uses TRBV27 and TRBJ2-2, with D hard to call. The ends were cut back, 3 bases at V and 7 bases at J, with 6 bases in the middle. The germline CDR1 and CDR2 sequences are MNHEY and SMNVEV (reference sequence). This CDR3 has 12 residues.

This clonotype was seen a handful of times. DNA for the CDR3: TGTGCCAGCAGCCCACGACAGTCGTATGGCTACACCTTC. Translated, it gives CASSPRQSYGYTF. The chain links TRBV11-2 to TRBJ1-2; a weak D match, TRBD1 (5 bases). The CDR3 consists of 13 residues. The V and J ends lost 5 bases and 5 bases respectively, with 12 bases between them. Germline V CDR1 and CDR2: SGHAT, FQNNGV.

The chain has TRBV7-9 and TRBJ1-2; D is unclear. In germline, CDR1 is SEHNR, CDR2 FQNEAQ (reference sequence). This CDR3 has 13 residues. Trimming took off 5 bases at V and 5 bases at J, with 12 bases between the two ends. In DNA form, the CDR3 reads TGTGCCAGCAGCCCTAGTGCAGGATATGGCTACACCTTC. Translation: CASSPSAGYGYTF.

The genes are TRBV6-5 and TRBJ1-6; 9 positions match TRBD1. The V gene's germline CDR1 is MNHEY and CDR2 SVGAGI. V shed 4 bases and J 5 bases; nucleotides not matched to a gene: 3. CDR3 size: 15 residues. CDR3 amino acids: CASSWGDRDNSPLHF. In nucleotides, the CDR3 is TGTGCCAGCAGTTGGGGGGACAGGGATAATTCACCCCTCCACTTT.

This clonotype was detected a few times. V is TRBV20-1 and J is TRBJ2-7; 11 bases fit TRBD2. Germline-derived CDR1 and CDR2 are DFQATT and SNEGSKA (reference sequence). The CDR3 contains 15 residues. The V segment lost 4 bases and the J segment 2 bases; nucleotides outside the gene matches: 7. The CDR3 DNA reads TGCAGTGCTAAGGGACTAGCGGCGGATGCCTACGAGCAGTACTTC. The encoded protein is CSAKGLAADAYEQYF.